This note documents a single TCR beta chain sequence. The antigen this receptor binds is unknown. Base qualities are missing; no much larger clone stands one base away. Genomic DNA was isolated from the sorted cells so that the TCRbeta CDR3 region could be sequenced. The immunoSEQ Assay was used for sequencing of TCRbeta CDR3 regions. Sourced from immuneACCESS, this table was stored by TCRdb with only in-frame sequences that have V and J called. A share of the clones is absent; for the studies checked, an unresolved V gene accounts for under half, and the remainder has no known explanation. The sample has approximately 110,000 clones on record, approximately 90% of them singletons. The ten largest clonotypes hold approximately 0.81% of the sample. The sample is drawn from a study of OX40 agonist ivuxolimab in advanced cancers. With regard to the full study: The costimulatory receptor OX40 (CD134) was targeted by ivuxolimab, a fully human IgG2 agonistic monoclonal antibody. Intravenous ivuxolimab was administered to patients every 2 weeks at six dose levels: 0.01, 0.1, 0.3, 1.5, 3 and 10 mg/kg. Among the approximately 50 dose-escalation patients, approximately 20 had hepatocellular carcinoma, approximately 15 melanoma, 9 renal cell carcinoma and 9 head and neck cancer. The dose-escalation cohort was about 83% male with a mean age of 60 years, ranging from roughly 20 to 85. Prior anti-PD-1, anti-PD-L1 or anti-CTLA-4 therapy was permitted, and checkpoint inhibitors had been received by under 50% of dose-escalation patients. Partial responses were achieved by three dose-escalation patients, of whom one had hepatocellular carcinoma and two had cutaneous melanoma. Peripheral TCRbeta sequencing was intended to test whether TCR sequence diversity was altered and clonal T-cell expansion was caused by ivuxolimab. The monotherapy dose-escalation portion (N ≈ 56 patients) of the phase I ivuxolimab trial is reported in the paper.

Taken from cysteine to phenylalanine, the CDR3 has 16 residues. The sequence is cut down to CDR3 DNA, 48 bases in frame from base 1. The germline V gene encodes CDR1 MGHDK and CDR2 SYGVNS. V is trimmed back by 5 bases and J by 5 bases, and the junction contains 10 bases that no gene match accounts for. Study-wide findings and limitations: At doses of 0.1 to 3.0 mg/kg, clonal expansion of both CD4+ and CD8+ T cells in blood was seen between baseline and week 6. In the 0.1-3.0 mg/kg groups, partial responders were among the patients with the lowest normalized peripheral clonal expansion, particularly in CD8+ T cells. Which antigens the clonally expanded peripheral T cells were specific for was not determined. On average, CD8+ T cells showed more expanded clones than CD4+ T cells after ivuxolimab. Low levels of normalized T-cell clonal expansion were also seen in some patients who did not respond.

Patients with autoimmune disease history or receiving systemic immunosuppression were excluded from the trial. Peripheral blood for TCR sequencing was collected from all dose cohorts at baseline, on cycle 4 day 1, and on cycle 7 day 1. Samples were obtained from an open-label, multicenter, first-in-human phase I dose-escalation trial of ivuxolimab. The trial enrolled adults with locally advanced or metastatic head and neck squamous cell, hepatocellular, melanoma or renal cell carcinoma. Before TCR sequencing, CD4+ T cells and CD8+ T cells from peripheral blood were sorted into separate populations.

Material: CD4+ or CD8+ T cells sorted from blood, obtained in a trial of the OX40 agonist ivuxolimab. This receptor was identified in an adult with an advanced solid tumor such as melanoma, head and neck, liver or kidney cancer. The chain couples TRBV25-1 to TRBJ2-1; 9 central nucleotides agree with TRBD2. The DNA is TGTGCCAGCAGTACCATAGCGGGAGCTAAGGACAATGAGCAGTTCTTC. Its amino acids are CASSTIAGAKDNEQFF.